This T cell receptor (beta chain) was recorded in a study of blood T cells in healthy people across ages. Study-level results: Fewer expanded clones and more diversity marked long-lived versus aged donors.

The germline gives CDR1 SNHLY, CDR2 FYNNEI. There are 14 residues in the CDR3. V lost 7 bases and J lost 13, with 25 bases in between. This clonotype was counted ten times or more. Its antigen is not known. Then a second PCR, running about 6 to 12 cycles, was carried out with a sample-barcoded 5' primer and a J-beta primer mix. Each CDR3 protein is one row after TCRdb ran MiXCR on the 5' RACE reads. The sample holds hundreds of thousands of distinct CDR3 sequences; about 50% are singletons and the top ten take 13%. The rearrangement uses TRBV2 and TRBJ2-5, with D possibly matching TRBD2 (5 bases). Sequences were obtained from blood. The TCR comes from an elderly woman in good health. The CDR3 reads CASTTWESVTTWYF. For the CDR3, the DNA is TGTGCCAGCACCACGTGGGAGAGCGTGACAACGTGGTACTTC.